This T cell receptor (beta chain) was recorded in a study of T-cell memory formation after mild COVID-19. Study-level findings and limits: Chiefly within CM and EM were the contracting CD4+ clones; CD8+ ones were within EMRA.

This clonotype was recorded a few times. Its antigen is not identified. TCRdb reprocessed the 5' RACE reads with MiXCR, giving one entry per CDR3 protein. The sample comprises some 290,000 distinct CDR3 sequences, around 15% of which are singletons, and approximately 23% rests with the top ten. Looked up from germline, CDR1 is SQVTM and CDR2 is ANQGSEA. The CDR3 contains 13 residues. V lost 6 bases, J lost 3 bases, and 9 bases lay in between. V gene TRBV29-1 combines with J gene TRBJ2-6; D is unresolved. This clonotype was sampled from a man between 18 and 29 years old who had mild COVID-19 (a few samples of this study predate the infection). Cell type and time point are not known. Sequencing used PBMCs or a T cell subset sorted from them (not recorded which). The CDR3 loop reads CSVVAGGANVLTF. In DNA form, the CDR3 reads TGCAGCGTAGTAGCTGGTGGGGCCAACGTCCTGACTTTC.